Each of the 14 T cell receptor beta chains below was sequenced from the same sample in a study of cytomegalovirus exposure and HLA in healthy donors. The PCR had 60 Vbeta and 13 Jbeta primers. Repertoires were generated with immunoSEQ multiplex PCR, while TCRdb's copy carries only in-frame clones and drops some. The data show around 100,000 clones, 70% to 80% seen once. Material for sequencing was PBMCs. The receptors stem from a woman aged 18-35 years in good health and CMV-seropositive.

In this sample, this clone turned up once. The chain combines TRBV4-1 with TRBJ2-1; 15 nucleotides align to TRBD2. V shed 4 bases, J shed 2 bases, and the junction held 15 bases outside the gene matches. Germline loops: CDR1 MGHRA, CDR2 YSYEKL. The CDR3 loop spans 21 amino acids. The chain's CDR3 is CASSPGLPGLAGGSPYNEQFF. CDR3 in DNA: TGCGCCAGCAGCCCCGGACTTCCGGGACTAGCGGGAGGCTCCCCCTACAATGAGCAGTTCTTC.

The chain links TRBV18 to TRBJ1-4, with 11 bases aligning to TRBD1. Trimming took 3 bases from V and 7 from J; bases not matched to a gene: 13. Germline V CDR1 and CDR2: KGHSH, LQKENI. The CDR3 is 18 residues long. CDR3 in amino acids: CASSPYNQDRGLFEKLFF. The CDR3 coding sequence is TGTGCCAGCTCACCCTATAACCAGGACAGGGGGCTTTTTGAAAAACTGTTTTTT.

This chain uses TRBV19 with TRBJ1-5, with D perhaps matching TRBD1 (5 bases). Germline lookup yields CDR1 LNHDA and CDR2 SQIVND (reference sequence). The CDR3 has 15 amino acids. Trimming took 5 bases from V and 5 from J, leaving 16 bases between them. The CDR3 region has the DNA TGTGCCAGTAGTGCCTCGGGAGGGGCATATCAGCCCCAGCATTTT. Translation: CASSASGGAYQPQHF.

V gene TRBV7-8 combines with J gene TRBJ1-3; 7 positions match TRBD1. This CDR3 contains 14 residues. Germline CDR1 SGHVS, CDR2 FQNEAQ. Germline trimming cut 5 bases from V and 2 bases from J; bases unmatched to any gene: 3. The CDR3 sequence: CASSPGTAGNTIYF. The CDR3, as DNA: TGTGCCAGCAGCCCGGGGACAGCTGGAAACACCATATATTTT.

The J gene is TRBJ2-7, the V gene TRBV10-3, with TRBD2 as a possible D gene (5 bases). V lost 10 bases and J lost 5, with 15 bases in between. Germline values: CDR1 ENHRY, CDR2 SYGVKD. This CDR3 contains 12 residues. The CDR3 bases are TGTGCCACCGTGGAGAAGGGAGACGAGCAGTACTTC. Its protein is CATVEKGDEQYF.

The chain is built from TRBV7-9 and TRBJ2-7; TRBD2 matches 13 bases. Germline CDR1 reads SEHNR; CDR2 reads FQNEAQ (reference sequence). This CDR3 is built from 15 residues. V gave up 6 bases and J gave up 3 bases; unmatched junction bases: 5. For the CDR3, the DNA is TGTGCCAGCAGACTAGCGGGAGGGCCCATCTACGAGCAGTACTTC. It yields the protein CASRLAGGPIYEQYF.

The V and J genes are TRBV5-1 and TRBJ2-3, with D possibly being TRBD1 (5 bases). The CDR3 is made up of 14 amino acids. CDR1 and CDR2 from the germline V gene are SGHRS and YFSETQ. V lost 2 bases and J lost 4, with 11 bases in between. This CDR3 is CASSLDSRADTQYF. Written as DNA, the CDR3 is TGCGCCAGCAGCTTAGATAGCAGGGCAGATACGCAGTATTTT. Variable domain in full (rest from reference TRBV5-1 and TRBJ2-3): KAGVTQTPRYLIKTRGQQVTLSCSPISGHRSVSWYQQTPGQGLQFLFEYFSETQRNKGNFPGRFSGRQFSNSRSEMNVSTLELGDSALYLCASSLDSRADTQYFGPGTRLTVL.

This rearrangement joins TRBV15 to TRBJ2-2; 7 bases agree with TRBD2. This CDR3 is 16 amino acids long. With V trimmed by 1 base and J by 4 bases, 6 bases remained unmatched. The germline V gene encodes CDR1 LNHNV and CDR2 YYDKDF (reference sequence). The CDR3: CATSRGGGSGTGELFF. CDR3 nucleotide sequence: TGTGCCACCAGCAGAGGGGGAGGGAGCGGCACCGGGGAGCTGTTTTTT.

V gene TRBV30 combines with J gene TRBJ2-7; 11 nucleotides line up with TRBD1. CDR1 GTSNPN and CDR2 SVGIG come from the germline V gene (reference sequence). The junction had 4 bases not matched to a gene; V was cut back by 2 bases and J by 4 bases. This CDR3 has 14 amino acids. CDR3 sequence: CAWSKGQGVYEQYF. The CDR3 bases are TGTGCCTGGAGTAAGGGACAGGGGGTATACGAGCAGTACTTC.

This sequence joins TRBV7-2 and TRBJ1-2; maybe TRBD1 (6 bases). The CDR3 extends over 18 amino acids. Germline loops: CDR1 SGHTA, CDR2 FQGNSA. V was trimmed by 4 bases and J by 2 bases, leaving 23 bases between them. CDR3: CASSSGPSAGGRNYGYTF. The DNA of the CDR3 is TGTGCCAGCAGCTCAGGACCCTCGGCCGGGGGGCGCAACTATGGCTACACCTTC. The full variable domain, in which reference TRBV7-2 and TRBJ1-2 provide the parts outside the CDR3, is GAGVSQSPSNKVTEKGKDVELRCDPISGHTALYWYRQSLGQGLEFLIYFQGNSAPDKSGLPSDRFSAERTGGSVSTLTIQRTQQEDSAVYLCASSSGPSAGGRNYGYTFGSGTRLTVV.

V and J are TRBV19 and TRBJ2-3; 8 positions agree with TRBD2. Trimming took 3 bases from V and 0 from J; bases not matched to a gene: 2. CDR3 length: 15 amino acids. Germline lookup yields CDR1 LNHDA and CDR2 SQIVND (reference sequence). The CDR3 DNA reads as TGTGCCAGTAGTATCATAGCGGGAAGCACAGATACGCAGTATTTT. Translating it yields CASSIIAGSTDTQYF.

The chain carries TRBV19 and TRBJ2-7; 16 bases align to TRBD2. This CDR3 region has 21 residues. Germline assignment: CDR1 LNHDA and CDR2 SQIVND (reference sequence). V dropped 5 bases and J dropped 4; count of bases not matched to a gene: 20. The CDR3 is CASSSGTSGRGLRVVGYEQYF. Here the CDR3 DNA reads TGTGCCAGTAGTTCGGGGACTAGCGGGAGGGGGTTGCGTGTAGTCGGGTACGAGCAGTACTTC. The full variable domain, completed using reference TRBV19 and TRBJ2-7, is DGGITQSPKYLFRKEGQNVTLSCEQNLNHDAMYWYRQDPGQGLRLIYYSQIVNDFQKGDIAEGYSVSREKKESFPLTVTSAQKNPTAFYLCASSSGTSGRGLRVVGYEQYFGPGTRLTVT.

The J gene is TRBJ2-7, the V gene TRBV14; TRBD1 aligns across 8 bases. This CDR3 contains 14 residues. Trimming removed 1 base from V and 6 bases from J; junction bases left unmatched: 5. Germline-derived CDR1 and CDR2 are SGHDN and FVKESK. The CDR3 DNA sequence: TGTGCCAGCAGCCAAGTTGCAGGGGGCAGCGAGCAGTACTTC. Amino acids: CASSQVAGGSEQYF. Looking up the rest from reference TRBV14 and TRBJ2-7 gives the full variable domain: EAGVTQFPSHSVIEKGQTVTLRCDPISGHDNLYWYRRVMGKEIKFLLHFVKESKQDESGMPNNRFLAERTGGTYSTLKVQPAELEDSGVYFCASSQVAGGSEQYFGPGTRLTVT.

V gene TRBV10-1 combines with J gene TRBJ1-4; D ambiguous. Per germline, CDR1 WNHNN and CDR2 SYGVQD (reference sequence). This CDR3 is built from 14 residues. V gave up 2 bases and J gave up 4 bases, with 8 bases separating them. The CDR3 sequence: CASSEGVGNEKLFF. CDR3 nucleotides: TGCGCCAGCAGTGAGGGAGTCGGTAATGAAAAACTGTTTTTT.